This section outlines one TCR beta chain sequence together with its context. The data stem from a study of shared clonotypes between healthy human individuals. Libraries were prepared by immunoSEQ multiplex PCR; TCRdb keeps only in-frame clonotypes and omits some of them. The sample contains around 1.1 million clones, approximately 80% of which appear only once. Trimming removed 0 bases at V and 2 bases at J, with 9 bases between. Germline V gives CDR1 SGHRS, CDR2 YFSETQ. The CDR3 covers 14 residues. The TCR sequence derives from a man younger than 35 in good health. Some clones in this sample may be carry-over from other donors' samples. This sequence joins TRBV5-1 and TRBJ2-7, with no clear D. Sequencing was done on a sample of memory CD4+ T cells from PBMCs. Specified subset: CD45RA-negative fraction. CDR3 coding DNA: TGCGCCAGCAGCTTGGATACTTACCCCTACGAGCAGTACTTC. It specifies CASSLDTYPYEQYF.